This passage covers 5 T cell receptor beta chains from one sample sequenced in a study of cytomegalovirus exposure and HLA in healthy donors. Clones were read by immunoSEQ multiplex PCR, and TCRdb kept only the in-frame ones, dropping some. The sample has approximately 200,000 clones, around nine tenths seen once. Sequencing was carried out using PBMCs. The receptors come from a woman between 18 and 29 years old in good health and CMV-seronegative.

This chain joins TRBV28 and TRBJ1-4, with D perhaps matching TRBD1 (5 bases). The germline V gene has CDR1 MDHEN and CDR2 SYDVKM. The CDR3 has 12 residues. Between the trimmed V and J ends, which lost 6 bases and 12 bases, there was a span of 14 bases. Written as DNA, the CDR3 is TGTGCCAGCAGAGGGGTCTCGAGGCAACTGTTTTTT. Its translation: CASRGVSRQLFF.

J is TRBJ2-3 and V is TRBV28, with 11 bases lining up with TRBD2. This CDR3 is built from 16 residues. The germline V gene has CDR1 MDHEN and CDR2 SYDVKM. The V segment lost 4 bases and the J segment 5 bases; nucleotides outside the gene matches: 8. The CDR3 region is CASSSFSGRAVDTQYF. The CDR3 nucleotides are TGTGCCAGCAGTTCATTTAGCGGGAGGGCGGTAGATACGCAGTATTTT.

This chain connects TRBV25-1 to TRBJ1-1; tentative D call: TRBD1 (6 bases). The ends were cut back, 4 bases at V and 2 bases at J, with 11 bases in the middle. Germline CDR1 and CDR2: MGHDK and SYGVNS. The CDR3 is 14 amino acids. Here the CDR3 reads CASSARTANTEAFF. The CDR3 DNA reads as TGTGCCAGCAGTGCCCGGACAGCCAACACTGAAGCTTTCTTT.

This chain connects TRBV10-3 to TRBJ1-2; D gene ambiguous. Trimming left V 2 bases short and J 2 bases short, with 15 bases between. This CDR3 is 16 amino acids long. Germline V gene lookup returns CDR1 ENHRY and CDR2 SYGVKD. CDR3 in amino acids: CAISEEAPRPNYGYTF. DNA for the CDR3: TGTGCCATCAGTGAGGAGGCTCCCCGACCAAACTATGGCTACACCTTC.

V and J are TRBV18 and TRBJ1-4, with D unresolved. CDR3 length equals 14 residues. V was clipped by 6 bases and J by 0 bases, with 8 bases between them. From germline, CDR1 is KGHSH and CDR2 LQKENI. DNA of the CDR3: TGTGCCAGCTCTTTGTCCGCAACTAATGAAAAACTGTTTTTT. This codes for CASSLSATNEKLFF.